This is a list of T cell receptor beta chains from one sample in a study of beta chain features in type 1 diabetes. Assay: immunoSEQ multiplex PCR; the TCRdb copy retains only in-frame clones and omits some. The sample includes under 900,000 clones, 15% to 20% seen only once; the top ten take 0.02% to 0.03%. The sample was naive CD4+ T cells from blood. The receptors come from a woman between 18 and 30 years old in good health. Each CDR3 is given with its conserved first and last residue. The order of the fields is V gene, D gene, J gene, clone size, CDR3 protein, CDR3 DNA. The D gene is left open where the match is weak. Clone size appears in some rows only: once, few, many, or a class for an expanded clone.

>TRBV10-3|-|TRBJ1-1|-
CAISESWGGGNTEAFF
TGTGCCATCAGTGAGTCATGGGGCGGGGGGAACACTGAAGCTTTCTTT
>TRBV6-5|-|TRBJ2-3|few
CASSLGGASTDTQYF
TGTGCCAGCAGTCTAGGCGGGGCTAGCACAGATACGCAGTATTTT
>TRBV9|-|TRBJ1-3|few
CASSVAGAGNTIYF
TGTGCCAGCAGCGTAGCAGGTGCTGGAAACACCATATATTTT
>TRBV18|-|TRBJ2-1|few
CASSPRETGDNEQFF
TGTGCCAGCTCACCACGAGAGACAGGAGACAATGAGCAGTTCTTC
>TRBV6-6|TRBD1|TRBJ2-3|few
CASSHIGQDADTQYF
TGTGCCAGCAGTCACATAGGACAGGATGCAGATACGCAGTATTTT
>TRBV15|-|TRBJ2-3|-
CATHRGGTSTDTQYF
TGTGCCACCCATCGTGGGGGGACCAGCACAGATACGCAGTATTTT
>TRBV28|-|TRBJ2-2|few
CASSSPWGTGELFF
TGTGCCAGCAGTTCCCCTTGGGGGACCGGGGAGCTGTTTTTT
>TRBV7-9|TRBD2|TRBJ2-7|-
CASSSGTSGRYEQYF
TGTGCCAGCAGCTCAGGGACTAGCGGGAGGTACGAGCAGTACTTC
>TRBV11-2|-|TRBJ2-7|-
CASSLDNWRSYEQYF
TGTGCCAGCAGCTTAGACAATTGGAGGTCGTACGAGCAGTACTTC
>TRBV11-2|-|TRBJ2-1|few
CASSLGGSGEQFF
TGTGCCAGCAGCTTAGGAGGGTCGGGTGAGCAGTTCTTC
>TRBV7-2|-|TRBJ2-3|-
CASSLAGGPFTVDTQYF
TGTGCCAGCAGCTTGGCGGGTGGCCCGTTCACAGTAGATACGCAGTATTTT
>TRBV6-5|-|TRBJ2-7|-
CASGVKAYEQYF
TGTGCCAGCGGGGTCAAAGCCTACGAGCAGTACTTC
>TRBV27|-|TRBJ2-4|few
CASSGPGLAKNIQYF
TGTGCCAGCAGTGGACCGGGGTTAGCCAAAAACATTCAGTACTTC
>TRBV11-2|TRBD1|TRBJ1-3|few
CASRTGSSGNTIYF
TGTGCCAGCAGGACAGGGAGCTCTGGAAACACCATATATTTT
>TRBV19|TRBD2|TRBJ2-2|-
CASSSPGLAGLGELFF
TGTGCCAGTAGTTCCCCGGGACTAGCGGGACTCGGGGAGCTGTTTTTT
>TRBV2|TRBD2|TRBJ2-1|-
CASSEAITSGRIEQFF
TGTGCCAGCAGTGAAGCAATAACTAGCGGGAGGATAGAGCAGTTCTTC
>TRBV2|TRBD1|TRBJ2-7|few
CASSSGQGAYEQYF
TGTGCCAGCAGTTCTGGACAGGGGGCTTACGAGCAGTACTTC
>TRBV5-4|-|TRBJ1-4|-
CASSWGGGLANEKLFF
TGTGCCAGCAGCTGGGGTGGGGGGCTGGCTAATGAAAAACTGTTTTTT
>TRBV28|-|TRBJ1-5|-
CASSPPLPGSNQPQHF
TGTGCCAGCAGTCCGCCCCTTCCAGGTAGCAATCAGCCCCAGCATTTT
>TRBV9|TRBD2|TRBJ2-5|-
CASSAPGVGASGRVTQETQYF
TGTGCCAGCAGCGCCCCTGGGGTCGGTGCTAGCGGGAGGGTTACACAAGAGACCCAGTACTTC
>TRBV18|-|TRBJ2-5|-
CASSPRNSETQYF
TGTGCCAGCTCACCGAGGAATTCGGAGACCCAGTACTTC
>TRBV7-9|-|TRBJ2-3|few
CASSQGGTGTDTQYF
TGTGCCAGCAGCCAGGGGGGAACCGGCACAGATACGCAGTATTTT
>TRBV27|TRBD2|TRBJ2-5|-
CASSLLGTSGTQETQYF
TGTGCCAGCAGTTTACTTGGGACTAGCGGGACTCAAGAGACCCAGTACTTC
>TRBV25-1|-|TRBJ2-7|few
CASSEGEAGYEQYF
TGTGCCAGCAGTGAAGGGGAGGCAGGCTACGAGCAGTACTTC
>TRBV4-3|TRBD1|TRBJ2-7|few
CASSQDWTGSLGQYF
TGCGCCAGCAGCCAAGATTGGACAGGGAGTTTAGGGCAGTACTTC
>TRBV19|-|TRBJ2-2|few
CASSIQAQAPGELFF
TGTGCCAGTAGTATCCAGGCCCAGGCCCCCGGGGAGCTGTTTTTT
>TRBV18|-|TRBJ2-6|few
CASSGSSGANVLTF
TGTGCCAGCTCTGGGTCCTCTGGGGCCAACGTCCTGACTTTC
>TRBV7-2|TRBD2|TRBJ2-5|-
CASSVPLAGRETQYF
TGTGCCAGCAGCGTTCCATTAGCGGGACGGGAGACCCAGTACTTC
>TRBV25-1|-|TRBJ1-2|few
CASSEPQGPNYGYTF
TGTGCCAGCAGTGAACCCCAGGGCCCCAACTATGGCTACACCTTC
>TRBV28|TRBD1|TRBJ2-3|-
CASSLQNRGQYF
TGTGCCAGCAGTTTACAGAACAGGGGTCAGTATTTT
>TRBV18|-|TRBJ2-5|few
CASSPPGQGEETQYF
TGTGCCAGCTCACCACCTGGTCAGGGAGAAGAGACCCAGTACTTC
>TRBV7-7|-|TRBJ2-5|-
CASSGAAMGQETQYF
TGTGCTAGCAGCGGCGCAGCCATGGGACAAGAGACCCAGTACTTC
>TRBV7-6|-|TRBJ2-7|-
CASSLAAGANYEQYF
TGTGCCAGCAGCTTAGCGGCAGGGGCCAACTACGAGCAGTACTTC
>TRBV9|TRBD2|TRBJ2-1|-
CASSKTGTNLNNEQFF
TGTGCCAGCAGCAAGACCGGGACTAACCTCAACAATGAGCAGTTCTTC
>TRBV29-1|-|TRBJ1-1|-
CSVSGRLNTEAFF
TGCAGCGTTTCAGGGCGTCTGAACACTGAAGCTTTCTTT
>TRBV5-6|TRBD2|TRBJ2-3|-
CASSLVAGGTDTQYF
TGTGCCAGCAGCTTGGTGGCGGGAGGTACAGATACGCAGTATTTT